This TCR beta chain was captured in a study of cytomegalovirus exposure and HLA in healthy donors. Whole-study findings and limits: In terms of immune exposure information, only CMV serostatus was available.

Primers for the PCR totalled 60 Vbeta and 13 Jbeta. Using immunoSEQ multiplex PCR, the repertoire was profiled, and TCRdb retains in-frame clones only, with some absent. Of 150,000 or so clones listed, 70% to 85% were seen once; the top ten hold approximately 1.5%. Concerning this clone itself: What it binds is not known.

Looked up from germline, CDR1 is MNHNS and CDR2 is SASEGT. The CDR3 is 15 amino acids. The V gene end was trimmed by 8 bases and the J gene end by 3 bases; junction bases not matched to a gene: 12. This clonotype was obtained from a man under 40 in good health and CMV-seropositive. Sequenced sample: PBMCs. The chain recombines TRBV6-1 with TRBJ2-5, with TRBD2 identical over 7 bases. The CDR3 sequence: CASPHPSRGEETQYF. The DNA for the CDR3 is TGTGCCAGCCCACACCCGAGTCGGGGGGAAGAGACCCAGTACTTC.